Reported below is one T cell receptor beta chain. Here immunoSEQ multiplex PCR was the method, and the copy in TCRdb shows in-frame clones only, minus some. Here the sample spans tens of thousands of clones, more than 85% being singletons. Stability required unchanged lesions during the previous 6 months. No patient showed confetti depigmentation, a clinical sign of active disease. Trimming left V 7 bases short and J 6 bases short, with 12 bases between. From germline, CDR1 is MNHNS and CDR2 SASEGT. The CDR3 loop spans 13 amino acids. These data originate in a study of resident and recirculating memory T cells in vitiligo. Study details: Epidermis came from shave biopsies of lesional and nonlesional sites, plus PBMCs. Whole samples, not sorted cells, were homogenized and used for genomic DNA extraction.

This sequence was found in a male donor with vitiligo. The sequencing input was blood. The chain recombines TRBV6-1 with TRBJ1-4, with D possibly being TRBD1 (6 bases). CDR3 region: CASTRNRDEKLFF. In DNA, the CDR3 is TGTGCCAGCACCCGGAACAGGGATGAAAAACTGTTTTTT.